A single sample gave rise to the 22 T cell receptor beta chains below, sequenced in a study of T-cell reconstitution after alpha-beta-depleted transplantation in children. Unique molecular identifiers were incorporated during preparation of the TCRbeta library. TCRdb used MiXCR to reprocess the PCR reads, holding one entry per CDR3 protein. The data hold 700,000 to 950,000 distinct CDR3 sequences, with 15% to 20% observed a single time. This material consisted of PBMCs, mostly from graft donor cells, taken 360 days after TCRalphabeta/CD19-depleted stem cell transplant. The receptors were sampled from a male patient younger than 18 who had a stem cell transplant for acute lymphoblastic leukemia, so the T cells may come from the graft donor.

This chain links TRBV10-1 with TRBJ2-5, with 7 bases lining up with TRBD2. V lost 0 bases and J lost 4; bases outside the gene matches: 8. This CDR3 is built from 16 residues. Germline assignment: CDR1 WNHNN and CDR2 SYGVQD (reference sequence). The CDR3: CASSESIGGGTETQYF. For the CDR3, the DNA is TGCGCCAGCAGTGAGTCTATCGGGGGAGGGACAGAGACCCAGTACTTC.

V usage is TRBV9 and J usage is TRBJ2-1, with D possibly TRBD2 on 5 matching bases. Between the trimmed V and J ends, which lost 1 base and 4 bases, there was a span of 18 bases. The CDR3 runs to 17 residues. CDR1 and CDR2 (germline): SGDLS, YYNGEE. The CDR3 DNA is TGTGCCAGCAGCGTACGGCCTCGGGCGGGTCTTTACAATGAGCAGTTCTTC. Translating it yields CASSVRPRAGLYNEQFF. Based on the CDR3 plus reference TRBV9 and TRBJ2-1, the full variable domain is DSGVTQTPKHLITATGQRVTLRCSPRSGDLSVYWYQQSLDQGLQFLIQYYNGEERAKGNILERFSAQQFPDLHSELNLSSLELGDSALYFCASSVRPRAGLYNEQFFGPGTRLTVL.

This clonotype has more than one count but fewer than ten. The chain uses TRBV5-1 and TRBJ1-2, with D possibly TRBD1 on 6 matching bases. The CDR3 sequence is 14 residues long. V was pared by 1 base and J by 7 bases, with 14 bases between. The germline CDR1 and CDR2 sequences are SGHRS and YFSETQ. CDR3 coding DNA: TGCGCCAGCAGCTTGTCCAGGGGCGTGAGTGGCTACACCTTC. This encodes CASSLSRGVSGYTF.

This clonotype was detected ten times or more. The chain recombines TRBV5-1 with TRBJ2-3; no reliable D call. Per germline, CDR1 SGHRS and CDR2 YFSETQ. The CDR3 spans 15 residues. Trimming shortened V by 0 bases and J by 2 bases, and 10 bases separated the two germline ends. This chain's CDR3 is CASSLVNQNTDTQYF. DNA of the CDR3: TGCGCCAGCAGCTTGGTTAACCAAAACACAGATACGCAGTATTTT.

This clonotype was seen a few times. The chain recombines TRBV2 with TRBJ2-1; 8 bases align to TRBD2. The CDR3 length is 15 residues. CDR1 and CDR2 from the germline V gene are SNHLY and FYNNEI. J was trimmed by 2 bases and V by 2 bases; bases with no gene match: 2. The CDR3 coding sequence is TGTGCCAGCAGTGAAACTAGCGGAGCCTACAATGAGCAGTTCTTC. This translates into CASSETSGAYNEQFF.

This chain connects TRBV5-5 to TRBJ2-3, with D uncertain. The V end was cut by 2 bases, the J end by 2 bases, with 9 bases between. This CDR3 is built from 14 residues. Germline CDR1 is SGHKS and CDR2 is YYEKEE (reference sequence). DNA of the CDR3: TGTGCCAGCAGCTTTGACACAAACACAGATACGCAGTATTTT. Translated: CASSFDTNTDTQYF.

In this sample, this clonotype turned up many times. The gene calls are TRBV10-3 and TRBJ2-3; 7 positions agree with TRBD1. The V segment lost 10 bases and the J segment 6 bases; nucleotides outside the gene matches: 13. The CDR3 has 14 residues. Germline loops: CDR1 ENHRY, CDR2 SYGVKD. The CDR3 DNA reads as TGTGCCACCAAGGGGGCAGGGGCTTTGGATACGCAGTATTTT. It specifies CATKGAGALDTQYF.

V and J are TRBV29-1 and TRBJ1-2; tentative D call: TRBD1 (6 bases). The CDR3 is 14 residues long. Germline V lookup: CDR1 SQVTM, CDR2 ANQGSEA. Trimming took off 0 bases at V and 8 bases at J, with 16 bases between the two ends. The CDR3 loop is CSVEDNPPGAGYTF. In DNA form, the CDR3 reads TGCAGCGTTGAAGATAATCCCCCGGGGGCGGGCTACACCTTC. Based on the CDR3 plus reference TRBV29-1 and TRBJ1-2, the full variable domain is SAVISQKPSRDICQRGTSLTIQCQVDSQVTMMFWYRQQPGQSLTLIATANQGSEATYESGFVIDKFPISRPNLTFSTLTVSNMSPEDSSIYLCSVEDNPPGAGYTFGSGTRLTVV.

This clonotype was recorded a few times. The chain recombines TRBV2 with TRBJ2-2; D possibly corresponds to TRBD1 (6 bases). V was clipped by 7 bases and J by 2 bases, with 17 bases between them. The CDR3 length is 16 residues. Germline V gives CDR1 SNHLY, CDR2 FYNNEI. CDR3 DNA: TGTGCCAGCAATAGTCCGGGACACCGAAACACCGGGGAGCTGTTTTTT. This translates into CASNSPGHRNTGELFF.

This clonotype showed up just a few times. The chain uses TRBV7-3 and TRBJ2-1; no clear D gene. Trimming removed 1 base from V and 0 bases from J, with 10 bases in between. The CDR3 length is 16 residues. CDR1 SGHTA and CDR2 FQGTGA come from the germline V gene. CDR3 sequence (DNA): TGTGCCAGCAGCTTAAAGCGTTGGGGCTCCTACAATGAGCAGTTCTTC. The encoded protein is CASSLKRWGSYNEQFF.

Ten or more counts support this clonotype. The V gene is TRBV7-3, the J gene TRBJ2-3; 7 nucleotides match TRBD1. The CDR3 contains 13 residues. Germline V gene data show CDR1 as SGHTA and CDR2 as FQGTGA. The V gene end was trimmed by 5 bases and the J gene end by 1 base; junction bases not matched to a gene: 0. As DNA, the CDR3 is TGTGCCAGCAGCGGACAGGGCACAGATACGCAGTATTTT. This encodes CASSGQGTDTQYF.

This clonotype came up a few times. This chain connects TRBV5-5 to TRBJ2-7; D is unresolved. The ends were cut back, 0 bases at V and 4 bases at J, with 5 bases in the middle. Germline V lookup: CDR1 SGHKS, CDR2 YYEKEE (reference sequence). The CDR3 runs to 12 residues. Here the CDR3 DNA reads TGTGCCAGCAGCTTGGGCTGGTACGAGCAGTACTTC. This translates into CASSLGWYEQYF. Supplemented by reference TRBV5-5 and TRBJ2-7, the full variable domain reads DAGVTQSPTHLIKTRGQQVTLRCSPISGHKSVSWYQQVLGQGPQFIFQYYEKEERGRGNFPDRFSARQFPNYSSELNVNALLLGDSALYLCASSLGWYEQYFGPGTRLTVT.

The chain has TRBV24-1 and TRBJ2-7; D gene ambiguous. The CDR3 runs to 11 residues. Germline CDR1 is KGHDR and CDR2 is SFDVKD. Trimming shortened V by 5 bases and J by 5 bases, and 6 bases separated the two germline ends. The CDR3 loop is CATSASNEQYF. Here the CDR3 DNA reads TGTGCCACCAGTGCGAGCAACGAGCAGTACTTC.

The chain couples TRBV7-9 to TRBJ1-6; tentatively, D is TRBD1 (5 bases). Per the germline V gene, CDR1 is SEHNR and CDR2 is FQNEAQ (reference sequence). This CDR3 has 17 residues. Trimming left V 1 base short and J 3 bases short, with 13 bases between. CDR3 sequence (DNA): TGTGCCAGCAGCTTAGGACGTGGGGCCCTCTATAATTCACCCCTCCACTTT. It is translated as CASSLGRGALYNSPLHF. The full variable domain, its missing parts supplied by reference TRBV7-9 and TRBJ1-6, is DTGVSQNPRHKITKRGQNVTFRCDPISEHNRLYWYRQTLGQGPEFLTYFQNEAQLEKSRLLSDRFSAERPKGSFSTLEIQRTEQGDSAMYLCASSLGRGALYNSPLHFGNGTRLTVT.

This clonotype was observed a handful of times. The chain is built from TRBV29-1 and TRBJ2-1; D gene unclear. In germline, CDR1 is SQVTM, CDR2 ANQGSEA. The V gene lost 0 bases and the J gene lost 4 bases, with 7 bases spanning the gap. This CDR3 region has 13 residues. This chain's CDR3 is CSVEEGTYNEQFF. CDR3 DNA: TGCAGCGTTGAAGAGGGAACTTACAATGAGCAGTTCTTC.

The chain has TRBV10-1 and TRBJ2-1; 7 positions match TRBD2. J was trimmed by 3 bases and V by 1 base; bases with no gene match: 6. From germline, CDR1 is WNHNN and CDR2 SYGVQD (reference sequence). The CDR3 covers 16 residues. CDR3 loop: CASSEFRLAIYNEQFF. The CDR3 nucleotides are TGCGCCAGCAGTGAGTTCAGACTAGCCATCTACAATGAGCAGTTCTTC.

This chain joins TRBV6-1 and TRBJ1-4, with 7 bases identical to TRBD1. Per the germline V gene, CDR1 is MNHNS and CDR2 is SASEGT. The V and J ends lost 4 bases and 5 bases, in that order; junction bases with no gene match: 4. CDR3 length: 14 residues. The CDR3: CASSAGQTNEKLFF. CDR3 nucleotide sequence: TGTGCCAGCAGTGCGGGACAGACGAATGAAAAACTGTTTTTT.

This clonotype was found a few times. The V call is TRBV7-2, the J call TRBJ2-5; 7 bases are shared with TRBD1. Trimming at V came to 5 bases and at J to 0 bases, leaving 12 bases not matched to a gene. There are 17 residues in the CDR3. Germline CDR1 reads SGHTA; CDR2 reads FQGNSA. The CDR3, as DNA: TGTGCCAGCAGCCCTCTGAACTGGGACAGCCACCAAGAGACCCAGTACTTC. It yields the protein CASSPLNWDSHQETQYF.

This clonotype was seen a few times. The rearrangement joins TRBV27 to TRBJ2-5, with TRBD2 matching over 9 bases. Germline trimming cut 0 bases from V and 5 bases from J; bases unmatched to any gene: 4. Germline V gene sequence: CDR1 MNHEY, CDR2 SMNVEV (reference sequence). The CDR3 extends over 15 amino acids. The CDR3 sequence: CASSLSAGGLETQYF. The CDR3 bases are TGTGCCAGCAGTTTATCGGCGGGAGGGCTCGAGACCCAGTACTTC.

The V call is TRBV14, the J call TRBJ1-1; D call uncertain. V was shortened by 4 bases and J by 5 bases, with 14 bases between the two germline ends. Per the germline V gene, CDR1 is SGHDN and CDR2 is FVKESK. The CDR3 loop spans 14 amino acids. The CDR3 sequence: CASSLAGSRTEAFF. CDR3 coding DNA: TGTGCCAGCAGCCTCGCGGGGTCCAGGACTGAAGCTTTCTTT.

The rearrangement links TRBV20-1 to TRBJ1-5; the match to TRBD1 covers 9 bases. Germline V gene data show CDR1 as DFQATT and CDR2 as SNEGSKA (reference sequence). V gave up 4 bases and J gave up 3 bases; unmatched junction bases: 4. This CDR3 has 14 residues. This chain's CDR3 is CSAKWTGDNQPQHF. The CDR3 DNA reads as TGCAGTGCTAAGTGGACAGGGGACAATCAGCCCCAGCATTTT.

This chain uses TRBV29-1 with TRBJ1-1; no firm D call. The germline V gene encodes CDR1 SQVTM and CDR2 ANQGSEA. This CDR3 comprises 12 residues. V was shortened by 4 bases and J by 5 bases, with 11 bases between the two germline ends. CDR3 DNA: TGCAGCGTTGGAGAAACAAGGACTGAAGCTTTCTTT. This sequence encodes CSVGETRTEAFF.